This T cell receptor beta chain was identified in a study of blood T cell repertoires in COVID-19. About the study: Samples taken during acute and convalescent COVID-19 were collected in the United States, Italy and Spain. The cDNA or gDNA used as material had been derived from T cells, B-cell-depleted T cells, or PBMCs.

In its sample, this clone was seen once. Per germline, CDR1 SGHRS and CDR2 YFSETQ. CDR3 length: 15 residues. The V gene lost 0 bases and the J gene lost 2 bases, with 10 bases spanning the gap. Study processing details: Amplification of reference gene primers provided the estimated nucleated cell counts. Measured with immunoSEQ multiplex PCR; TCRdb has only the in-frame clones, and not every one. V, J and clone size are taken as reported in that table, and D and trimming were inferred from the DNA itself. Of about 36,000 clones in the sample, 78% were seen once. The rearrangement links TRBV5-1 to TRBJ2-3; TRBD1 might be the D (5 bases). The receptor comes from a man aged 60 to 69 with acute or convalescent COVID-19. Sequencing was carried out using peripheral blood. The DNA for the CDR3 is TGCGCCAGCAGCTTGGAACAGGTACTCACAGATACGCAGTATTTT. Protein: CASSLEQVLTDTQYF.